Sequencing of this T cell receptor (beta chain) was carried out in a study of OX40 agonist ivuxolimab in advanced cancers. With regard to this clone: Its target is unknown.

The CDR3 consists of 17 residues. V was clipped by 1 base and J by 0 bases, with 11 bases between them. From germline, CDR1 is SGHKS and CDR2 YYEKEE (reference sequence). Whole-study results and caveats: Clonal expansion was seen in CD4+ and CD8+ blood T cells by week 6 at 0.1 to 3.0 mg/kg.

The repertoire was sequenced with immunoSEQ multiplex PCR; TCRdb's copy has only in-frame clones and lacks some. Seen here are tens of thousands of clones, roughly 85% observed once, and the top ten hold 0.53%. Specimen: CD4+ or CD8+ T cells sorted from blood, collected in a trial of the OX40 agonist ivuxolimab. The sequence was obtained from an adult with an advanced solid tumor such as melanoma, head and neck, liver or kidney cancer. The chain couples TRBV5-5 to TRBJ2-6, with D perhaps matching TRBD1 (6 bases). The CDR3, as DNA: TGTGCCAGCAGCTTGACAGGGTTACTCTCTGGGGCCAACGTCCTGACTTTC. This encodes CASSLTGLLSGANVLTF.